The present T cell receptor (beta chain) was sequenced within a study of circulating and synovial CD4+ cells in juvenile arthritis. General study points: Some such blood samples were as oligoclonal as synovium. Bulk blood CD4 samples held at least an order of magnitude more or fewer genomes than CPL. Compared with bulk blood, circulating pathogenic-like lymphocytes shared substantially more CDR3 sequences with synovial T cells.

Donors were patients with active juvenile idiopathic arthritis. Some clones are missing from TCRdb's copy, which holds only in-frame ones; the method was immunoSEQ multiplex PCR. Of some 15,000 clones detected, roughly 88% appear once; the ten largest clones hold more than 3.5%. Concerning this clone: Its specificity is not known.

Germline V gives CDR1 MNHNS, CDR2 SASEGT. The CDR3 totals 14 residues. Deletions cut 8 bases from V and 2 bases from J, with 10 bases between. The chain is built from TRBV6-1 and TRBJ2-6; D may be TRBD2 (6 bases). This TCR derives from a human patient with juvenile idiopathic arthritis. Some clones in this sample may be carry-over from other donors' samples. The material sequenced was CD4+ T cells from synovial fluid. CDR3 DNA: TGTGCCAGCTTTCGCGGGGCTGGGGCCAACGTCCTGACTTTC. Protein product: CASFRGAGANVLTF.